This TCR beta chain was found in a study of OX40 agonist ivuxolimab in advanced cancers. Study-level information: Head and neck, renal cell, melanoma or hepatocellular carcinoma were the cancers that dose-escalation patients had. A history of anti-PD-1, anti-PD-L1 or anti-CTLA-4 therapy was acceptable, and approximately 41% had some. Overall study findings and caveats: Among T cells, CD8+ cells averaged more expanded clones than CD4+ cells.

Of note for this clone: Its cognate antigen is unknown.

V lost 5 bases, J lost 8 bases, and 19 bases lay in between. Germline V gene lookup returns CDR1 SEHNR and CDR2 FQNEAQ (reference sequence). This CDR3 is built from 15 residues. Assay used: immunoSEQ multiplex PCR; TCRdb lists only in-frame clones, some missing. The sample has roughly 62,000 clones; around 93% are singletons. Exclusion applied to patients with autoimmune disease history or systemic immunosuppression. The receptor comes from an adult with an advanced solid tumor such as melanoma, head and neck, liver or kidney cancer. This chain joins TRBV7-9 and TRBJ2-1, with D possibly TRBD2 on 5 matching bases. The specimen was CD4+ or CD8+ T cells sorted from blood, collected in a trial of the OX40 agonist ivuxolimab. CDR3 sequence reads: CASSPLSIGVHEQFF. CDR3 sequence (DNA): TGTGCCAGCAGCCCCCTGTCCATCGGGGTGCATGAGCAGTTCTTC.